This TCR beta chain was obtained from a study of graft-versus-host responses after intestinal transplantation (dated by TCRdb to the early 2020s). Study-wide context: The transplants that recipients received were multivisceral, liver-intestinal, or isolated intestinal. Anti-thymocyte globulin induction was given to all recipients, followed by maintenance tacrolimus and steroids for approximately three years. Graft-versus-host and host-versus-graft alloreactive T cell clones were tracked in the graft, circulation and bone marrow after intestinal transplantation using bulk TCR-beta CDR3 sequencing. Alloreactive clones were identified by sequencing pre-transplant mixed lymphocyte reaction products and comparing these products with unstimulated pre-transplant donor and recipient T cells. The cohort enrolled approximately 24 intestinal transplant recipients, one of whom was a retransplant, and a few patients without pretransplant specimens were excluded. Donor T cell macrochimerism was defined as a peak of at least 4% donor T cells among recipient peripheral blood mononuclear cells. Instead of going to the commercial service, samples from a few later patients were sequenced in-house on an Illumina MiSeq and processed with MiXCR.

Comment on this clone: Its cognate antigen has yet to be identified. Base qualities are not at hand, and no much larger clone is one base apart.

At the junction V is shortened by 0 bases and J by 1 base; bases outside the gene matches: 0. The germline V gene provides CDR1 MGHRA and CDR2 YSYEKL. The CDR3 sequence holds 15 residues, the cysteine and phenylalanine included. The read is trimmed to its CDR3 DNA, 45 bases read in frame from base 1. What the research found in general, with its limitations: Conclusions were limited by the relatively low number and heterogeneity of intestinal transplant patients. GvH clones were found in recipient bone marrow, and some of the GvH clones appeared earlier in ileal mucosa or blood, which is consistent with an intestinal mucosal origin. Early after transplant, declines in HvG clones were associated with peak levels of circulating GvH clones. In the allografts of patients with donor T cell macrochimerism, GvH to HvG T cell clonal ratios were high.

The time point tag for this specimen amounts to: cells obtained before transplantation from donor or recipient. CD3+CD4+ and CD3+CD8+ populations were FACS-sorted from unstimulated pre-transplant donor and recipient cells taken from spleen or lymph nodes. Receptor libraries were prepared by the immunoSEQ multiplex PCR assay. In most patients, genomic DNA was isolated using the Qiagen DNeasy Blood and Tissue Kit and sent frozen to Adaptive Biotechnologies for TCR sequencing. For most patients, genomic DNA was subjected to high-throughput TCR-beta CDR3 sequencing by Adaptive Biotechnologies. Per the source publication's procedure: TCR sequencing data for around 20 patients were retrieved from Adaptive's ImmunoSEQ software; three other patients were processed with MiXCR and VDJtools. To correct CD4 versus CD8 sorting errors, any sequence found in both subsets at a frequency ratio below 5:1 was removed. CDR3 nucleotide sequences shared between donor and recipient were removed because the origin of such sequences could not be assigned. Alloreactive clones required at least 2-fold expansion over unstimulated cells and minimum CFSE-low frequency of 0.002% (template counts) or 0.001% (read counts). A clone was considered mappable if detected in the sequenced pre-transplant spleen, lymph node, or MLR CFSE-low populations of the donor or recipient. Cumulative frequency of alloreactive clones was calculated as a percentage of all sequences weighted by copy number. TCRdb's version of the immuneACCESS table is confined to in-frame rearrangements and falls short of the full clone set. An unresolved V gene accounts for under half of the shortfall where checked; the remainder is of unknown origin. The V and J calls and clone size come from that table; D and trimming were worked out from the DNA. This sample holds tens of thousands of clones; more than 80% were observed only once. The ten top clones hold just under 2.5% of the sample.

The sample consisted of unstimulated CD8+ T cells sorted from spleen or lymph node cells, taken before intestinal transplant. The chain is assembled from TRBV4-1 and TRBJ2-3, and 8 bases in between align with TRBD2. The TCR sequence derives from a human donor who received an intestinal transplant. The CDR3 here reads CASSQELAGTDTQYF. The nucleotide sequence is given as TGCGCCAGCAGCCAAGAACTAGCGGGCACAGATACGCAGTATTTT.